These 7 T cell receptor beta chains came from one sample sequenced in a study of cytomegalovirus exposure and HLA in healthy donors. Amplification used 60 Vbeta primers and 13 Jbeta primers. TCRdb's table, derived via immunoSEQ multiplex PCR, lists solely in-frame clones and lacks some. The table records 250,000 to 300,000 clones, around nine tenths of them present only once. Material: PBMCs. The source is a girl aged 2-9 years in good health and CMV-seronegative.

The gene calls are TRBV7-6 and TRBJ1-2, with 9 bases identical to TRBD1. The ends lost 3 bases at V and 2 bases at J; junction bases unmatched: 1. Germline V gene data show CDR1 as SGHVS and CDR2 as FNYEAQ. The CDR3 is 14 residues long. The CDR3 sequence: CASSFGTGNYGYTF. The CDR3 DNA sequence: TGTGCCAGCAGCTTCGGGACAGGGAACTATGGCTACACCTTC.

The chain's CDR3 is CAIRPLQGYGYTF. For the CDR3, the DNA is TGTGCCATCCGGCCTCTTCAGGGCTATGGCTACACCTTC. J is TRBJ1-2 and V is TRBV2; D might be TRBD1 (5 bases). Germline V gene lookup returns CDR1 SNHLY and CDR2 FYNNEI. The CDR3 loop spans 13 amino acids. V was trimmed by 10 bases and J by 4 bases, leaving 16 bases between them.

The chain has TRBV15 and TRBJ2-3; no clear D. This CDR3 region has 12 residues. Germline V CDR1 and CDR2: LNHNV, YYDKDF (reference sequence). V was trimmed by 4 bases and J by 5 bases, leaving 7 bases between them. CDR3 protein: CATSKERDTQYF. In DNA form, the CDR3 reads TGTGCCACCAGCAAGGAGAGAGATACGCAGTATTTT.

The genes are TRBV30 and TRBJ2-7; 10 nucleotides match TRBD1. Germline loops: CDR1 GTSNPN, CDR2 SVGIG (reference sequence). The CDR3 loop spans 14 amino acids. The ends lost 2 bases at V and 4 bases at J; junction bases unmatched: 5. CDR3 in amino acids: CAWSSGTGEYEQYF. The CDR3 DNA reads as TGTGCCTGGAGTTCGGGGACAGGGGAATACGAGCAGTACTTC.

CDR3 sequence (DNA): TGTGCCAGCACACCGGGACAGGGGTTTGACTATGGCTACACCTTC. It encodes CASTPGQGFDYGYTF. This chain uses TRBV2 with TRBJ1-2, with TRBD1 identical over 10 bases. This CDR3 has 15 residues. Germline-derived CDR1 and CDR2 are SNHLY and FYNNEI. V lost 7 bases and J lost 3; bases outside the gene matches: 8.

J is TRBJ2-1 and V is TRBV7-2, with 12 bases aligning to TRBD2. Germline V gene data show CDR1 as SGHTA and CDR2 as FQGNSA. This CDR3 is 17 amino acids long. Trimming removed 0 bases from V and 7 bases from J; junction bases left unmatched: 7. The CDR3 region is CASSLAGLAGGPNEQFF. CDR3 DNA: TGTGCCAGCAGCTTAGCGGGGCTAGCGGGAGGGCCGAATGAGCAGTTCTTC.

The rearrangement links TRBV7-6 to TRBJ2-2; D is ambiguous. CDR3 size: 14 residues. Trimming removed 2 bases from V and 1 base from J, with 5 bases in between. Germline V gene lookup returns CDR1 SGHVS and CDR2 FNYEAQ. The CDR3 spells CASSLIRNTGELFF. The CDR3 DNA sequence: TGTGCCAGCAGCTTAATCAGGAACACCGGGGAGCTGTTTTTT.